Sequencing of this T cell receptor (beta chain) was carried out in a study of cytomegalovirus exposure and HLA in healthy donors. Study results and caveats: Of the V segments, some could not be distinguished, including TRBV6-2 and TRBV6-3, and were excluded. Sequencing probably produced one cluster of sequence variants that were highly shared. The authors later found most CMV-associated TCR beta chains appeared HLA-restricted. CMV serostatus was the sole immune exposure data available.

A remark on this clone: The antigen is undetermined.

CDR1 is SGHDT and CDR2 is YYEEEE in the germline V gene. This CDR3 comprises 13 residues. Trimming took 4 bases from V and 1 from J; bases not matched to a gene: 1. The PCR had 60 Vbeta and 13 Jbeta primers. Assay used: immunoSEQ multiplex PCR; TCRdb lists only in-frame clones, some missing. Of 200,000 to 250,000 clones in the sample, around 83% were seen once. The sequenced sample consisted of PBMCs. This chain uses TRBV5-6 with TRBJ1-2, with TRBD1 matching 7 bases. The TCR comes from a girl aged 2-10 years in good health and CMV-seronegative. The CDR3, as DNA: TGTGCCAGCAGCCACAGGGGTAACTATGGCTACACCTTC. It codes for CASSHRGNYGYTF.